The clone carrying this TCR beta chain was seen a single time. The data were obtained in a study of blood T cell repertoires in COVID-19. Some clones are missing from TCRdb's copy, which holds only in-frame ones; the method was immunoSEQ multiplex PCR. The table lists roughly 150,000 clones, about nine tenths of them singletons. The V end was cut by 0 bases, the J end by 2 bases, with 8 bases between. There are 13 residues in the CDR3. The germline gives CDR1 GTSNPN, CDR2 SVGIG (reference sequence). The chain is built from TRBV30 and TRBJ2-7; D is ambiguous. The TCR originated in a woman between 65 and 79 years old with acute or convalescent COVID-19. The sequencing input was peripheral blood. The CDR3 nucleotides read TGTGCCTGGAGTGTCGGTTTAACCTACGAGCAGTACTTC. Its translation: CAWSVGLTYEQYF.